This record concerns one TCR beta chain sequence. Its antigen is not known. Trimming took 0 bases from V and 3 from J, leaving 13 bases between them. The CDR3 is made up of 16 amino acids. Germline-derived CDR1 and CDR2 are SGHTS and YDEGEE. Three rounds of nested PCR, following a modified ARM-PCR protocol, produced the TCRbeta library. One entry per CDR3 protein, called by TCRdb with MiXCR from the multiplex PCR reads. The sample records approximately 110,000 distinct CDR3 sequences, about 64% being singletons. The sample belongs to a study of tumor and adjacent non-tumor tissue in lung cancer. Overall study context: Each sample yielded some 4 million productive TCRbeta reads on average.

Points from the study as a whole: TCR diversity was significantly greater in tumor than normal lung tissue.

The template was RNA from unsorted bulk tissue. More than 3 cm separated this lung sample from the edge of the tumor. Source material: distant non-tumor lung tissue. The source of this sequence is a man aged 55-75 years with non-small cell lung cancer. The chain employs TRBV5-8 and TRBJ1-5; D is unresolved. CDR3: CASSLALEGTNQPQHF. The CDR3 bases are TGTGCCAGCAGCTTGGCCTTAGAAGGAACCAATCAGCCCCAGCATTTT.